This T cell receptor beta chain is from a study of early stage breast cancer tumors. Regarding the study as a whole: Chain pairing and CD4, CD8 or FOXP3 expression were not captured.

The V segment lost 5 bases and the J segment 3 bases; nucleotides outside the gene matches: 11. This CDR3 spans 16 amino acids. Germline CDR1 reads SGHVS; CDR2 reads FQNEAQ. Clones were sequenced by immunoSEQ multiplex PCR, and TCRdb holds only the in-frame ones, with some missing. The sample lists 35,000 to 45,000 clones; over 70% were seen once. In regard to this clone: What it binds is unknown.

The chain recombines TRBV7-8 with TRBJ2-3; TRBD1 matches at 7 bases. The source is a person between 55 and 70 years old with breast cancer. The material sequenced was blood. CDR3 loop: CASSARQGTLTDTQYF. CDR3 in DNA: TGTGCCAGCAGCGCTCGACAGGGAACTTTGACAGATACGCAGTATTTT.